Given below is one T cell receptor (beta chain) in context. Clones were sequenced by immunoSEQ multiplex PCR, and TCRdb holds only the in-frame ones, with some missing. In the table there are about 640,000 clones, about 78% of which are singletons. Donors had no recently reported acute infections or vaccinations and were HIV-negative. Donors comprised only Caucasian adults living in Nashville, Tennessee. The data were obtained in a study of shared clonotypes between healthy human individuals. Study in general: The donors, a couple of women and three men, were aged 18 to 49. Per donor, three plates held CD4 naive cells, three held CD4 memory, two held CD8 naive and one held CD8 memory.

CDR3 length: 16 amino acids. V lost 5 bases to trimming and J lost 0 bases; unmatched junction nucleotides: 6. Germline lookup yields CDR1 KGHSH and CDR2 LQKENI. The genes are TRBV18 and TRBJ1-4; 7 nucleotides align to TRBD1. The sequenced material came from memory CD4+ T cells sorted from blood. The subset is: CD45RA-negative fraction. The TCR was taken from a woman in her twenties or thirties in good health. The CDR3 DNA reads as TGTGCCAGCTCAAAGGGGCAGGGGGCAACTAATGAAAAACTGTTTTTT. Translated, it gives CASSKGQGATNEKLFF.